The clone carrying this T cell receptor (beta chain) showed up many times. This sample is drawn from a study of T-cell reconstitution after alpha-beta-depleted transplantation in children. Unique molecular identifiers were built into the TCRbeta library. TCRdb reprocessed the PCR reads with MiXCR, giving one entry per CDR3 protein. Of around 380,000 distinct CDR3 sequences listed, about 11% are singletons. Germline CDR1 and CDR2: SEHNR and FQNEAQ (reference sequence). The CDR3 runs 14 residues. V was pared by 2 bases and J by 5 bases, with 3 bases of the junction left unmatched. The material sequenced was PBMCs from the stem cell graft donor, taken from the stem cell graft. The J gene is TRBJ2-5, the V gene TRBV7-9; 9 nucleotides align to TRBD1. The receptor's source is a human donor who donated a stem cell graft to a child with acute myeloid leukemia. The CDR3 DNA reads TGTGCCAGCAGCTTAACAGGGGGCGAGGAGACCCAGTACTTC. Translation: CASSLTGGEETQYF. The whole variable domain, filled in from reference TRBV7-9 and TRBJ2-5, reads DTGVSQNPRHKITKRGQNVTFRCDPISEHNRLYWYRQTLGQGPEFLTYFQNEAQLEKSRLLSDRFSAERPKGSFSTLEIQRTEQGDSAMYLCASSLTGGEETQYFGPGTRLLVL.